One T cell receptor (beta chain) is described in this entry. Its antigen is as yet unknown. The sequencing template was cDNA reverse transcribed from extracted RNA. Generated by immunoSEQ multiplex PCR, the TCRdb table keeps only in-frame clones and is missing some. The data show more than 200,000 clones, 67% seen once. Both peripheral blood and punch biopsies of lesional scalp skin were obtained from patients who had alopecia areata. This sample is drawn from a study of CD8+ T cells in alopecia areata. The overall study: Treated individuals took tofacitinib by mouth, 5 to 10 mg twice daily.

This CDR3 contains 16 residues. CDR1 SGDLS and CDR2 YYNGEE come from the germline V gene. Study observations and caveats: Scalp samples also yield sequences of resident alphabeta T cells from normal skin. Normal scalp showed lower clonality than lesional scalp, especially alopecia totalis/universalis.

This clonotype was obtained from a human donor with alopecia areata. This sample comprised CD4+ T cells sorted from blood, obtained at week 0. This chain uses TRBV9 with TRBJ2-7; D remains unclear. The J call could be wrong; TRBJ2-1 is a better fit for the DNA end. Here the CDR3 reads CASSVGAAVLSNEQFF. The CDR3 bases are TGTGCCAGCAGCGTAGGTGCGGCCGTCCTTTCGAATGAGCAGTTCTTC.